This T cell receptor (beta chain) appears in the sequencing data of a study of blood T cell repertoires in COVID-19 (dated by TCRdb to about 2020). For context, the study as a whole: The collaborator samples originated in the United States, Italy and Spain and spanned the acute and convalescent phases of COVID-19. The material from the prospective study consisted of cDNA or gDNA derived from T cells, B-cell-depleted T cells, or PBMCs. The dataset comprised deeply sampled blood TCRbeta repertoires from subjects exposed to, actively infected with, or recovered from COVID-19. The repertoires were made available in a free public database intended to serve as a resource for research on the immune response to SARS-CoV-2. The samples were drawn from two sources: the first 160 participants of the ongoing ImmuneRACE study, and over 1,000 subjects contributed by 6 global collaborators. Sample metadata almost always included a de-identified subject ID, COVID-19 status, age in years and sex. Where available, HLA class I and class II types were obtained from metadata supplied by the sample provider rather than from assay-based typing. Findings and caveats that apply to the study as a whole: Clinical and demographic metadata were provided uncurated, with the amount varying by source and participant.

TCRbeta CDR3 regions were amplified from genomic DNA by means of the immunoSEQ Assay, a bias-controlled multiplex PCR. The paper's processing steps were these. Within the assay, amplification of reference gene primers was used to estimate how many nucleated cells each sample contained. To quantify the absolute abundance of each unique TCRbeta CDR3 rearrangement, sequence reads were collapsed and filtered. Productive Simpson clonality was computed per sample as the square root of Simpson's diversity index over productive rearrangements. Sourced from immuneACCESS, this table was stored by TCRdb with only in-frame sequences that have V and J called. A share of the clones is absent; for the studies checked, an unresolved V gene accounts for under half, and the remainder has no known explanation. The DNA was the basis for D and trimming; V, J and clone size are from that table. The sample yields about 100,000 clones; about 80% were counted once. The biggest ten clones account for approximately 31% of the sample.

Whole blood was collected in K2EDTA tubes by collaborating institutions according to the institutions' own protocols. For TCRbeta analysis, collaborators shipped samples in one of three forms: frozen whole blood, isolated PBMCs, or DNA extracted from either of those sample types. Germline trimming amounts to 4 bases on V and 5 bases on J, with 10 as the count of junction bases outside the gene matches. The CDR3 goes from the cysteine to the phenylalanine over 14 residues. CDR3 DNA only is kept here, 42 bases in frame from base 1. CDR1 and CDR2 (GTSNPN, SVGIG) derive from the germline V gene (reference sequence). This clone occurred a few times. Its recognized antigen is unknown. Base qualities are not at hand, and no much larger clone is one base apart.

The rearranged chain carries TRBV30 and TRBJ2-5; 7 bases in the middle match TRBD1. This sequence originates from a man aged 70-80 years with active or convalescent COVID-19. The source material was peripheral blood. The CDR3: CAWTRQGPWETQYF. In nucleotides, the sequence is TGTGCCTGGACTCGACAGGGACCATGGGAGACCCAGTACTTC.